Described below is a single TCR beta chain sequence and its context. The target antigen is unknown. This CDR3 has 13 amino acids. Germline-derived CDR1 and CDR2 are MNHEY and SMNVEV (reference sequence). The authors made the TRB cDNA libraries by 5' RACE using UMI labels. For each CDR3 protein, TCRdb gives one entry from its re-call of the 5' RACE reads, without DNA. Found here are roughly 6,100 distinct CDR3 sequences; the top ten clones hold around 1.3%. The sample comes from a study of CXCR3-negative and CXCR3-positive naive CD8 T cells. Study context: The study obtained about 135 million TRB reads, about 1.5 +/- 0.3 million per library.

Study observations and caveats: Memory cells differed in TRBV-TRBJ usage, but naive CXCR3-negative and CXCR3-positive cells had similar usage. Diversity ran similarly high across both naive subsets but far lower in memory CD8+ cells.

The sequenced sample was naive CXCR3- CD8+ T cells from blood. The subset here: CD45RO-CCR7+CD27+CD95- naive CD8+ T cells lacking CXCR3 (TNR3-). The chain has TRBV27 and TRBJ1-2; TCRdb's assignment of TRBD1 cannot be checked, as there is no DNA. This clonotype originated in a human donor in good health. Some clones in this sample may be carry-over from other donors' samples. CDR3 residues: CASSFGQDYGYTF.